This T cell receptor beta chain appears in the sequencing data of a study of T cells in Graves' hyperthyroidism and ophthalmopathy. Study-wide context: Peripheral blood samples were taken at initial diagnosis, prior to any treatment.

Preceding any ophthalmopathy symptoms, the blood sample dates from first hyperthyroidism diagnosis. RNA transcripts were the template for amplifying TCR beta CDR3 regions. A set of HTBI primers served as the primers for a first-round RT-PCR of the TCR CDR3. Each CDR3 protein gets one entry after TCRdb re-called the multiplex PCR reads with MiXCR. The sample holds under 400,000 distinct CDR3 sequences, 15% to 18% seen once. Germline loops: CDR1 DFQATT, CDR2 SNEGSKA (reference sequence). The CDR3 contains 13 residues. This clonotype was counted between two and nine times. One end of the junction is discordant with germline, which a read error may explain.

Input material: blood. The source is a woman younger than 30 with Graves' hyperthyroidism that later progressed to Graves' ophthalmopathy. The J gene is TRBJ2-5, the V gene TRBV20-1, with TRBD2 matching 7 bases. Here the CDR3 DNA reads TGCAGTATAGGAAGCGGGAAGGTTTTCAAAGGGGACTTC. Protein product: CSIGSGKVFKGDF.